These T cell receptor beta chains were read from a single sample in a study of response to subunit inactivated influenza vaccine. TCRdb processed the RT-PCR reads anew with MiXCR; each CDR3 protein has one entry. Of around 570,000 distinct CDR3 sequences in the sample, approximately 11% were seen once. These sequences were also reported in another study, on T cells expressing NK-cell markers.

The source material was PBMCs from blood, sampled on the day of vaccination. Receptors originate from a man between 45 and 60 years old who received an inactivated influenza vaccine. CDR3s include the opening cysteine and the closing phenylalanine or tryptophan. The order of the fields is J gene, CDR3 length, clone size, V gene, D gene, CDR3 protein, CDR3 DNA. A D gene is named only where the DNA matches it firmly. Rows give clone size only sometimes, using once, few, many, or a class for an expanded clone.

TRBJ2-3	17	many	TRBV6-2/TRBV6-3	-	CASSWSLYPVPSDTQYF	TGTGCCAGCAGTTGGAGTCTTTACCCGGTGCCCTCAGATACGCAGTATTTT
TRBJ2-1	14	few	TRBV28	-	CASSFRRRVSEQFF	TGTGCCAGCAGTTTCCGAAGGAGGGTTTCGGAGCAGTTCTTC
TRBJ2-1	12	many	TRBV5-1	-	CASSLGGEYKFF	TGCGCCAGCAGCTTGGGGGGGGAATATAAGTTCTTC
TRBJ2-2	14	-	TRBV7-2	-	CASSLVRSTGELFF	TGTGCCAGCAGCTTAGTTCGGAGTACCGGGGAGCTGTTTTTT
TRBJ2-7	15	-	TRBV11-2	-	CASSEPRSDSYEQYF	TGTGCCAGCAGCGAGCCTCGTTCGGACAGCTACGAGCAGTACTTC
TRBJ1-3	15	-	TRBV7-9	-	CASSMGPLSGNTIYF	TGTGCCAGCAGCATGGGACCGCTCTCTGGAAACACCATATATTTT
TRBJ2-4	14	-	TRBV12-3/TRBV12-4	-	CASSLARTRDIQYF	TGTGCCAGCAGTTTAGCGAGGACCAGGGACATTCAGTACTTC
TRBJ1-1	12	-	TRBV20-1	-	CSAREGQTEAFF	TGCAGTGCTAGAGAAGGGCAGACTGAAGCTTTCTTT
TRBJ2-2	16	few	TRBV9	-	CASSVGLAANTGELFF	TGTGCCAGCAGCGTAGGCCTAGCAGCGAACACCGGGGAGCTGTTTTTT
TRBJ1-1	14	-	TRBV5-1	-	CASSLWRQNTEAFF	TGCGCCAGCAGCTTGTGGCGGCAGAACACTGAAGCTTTCTTT
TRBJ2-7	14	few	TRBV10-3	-	CAISDRARSYEQYF	TGTGCCATCAGTGACAGGGCGAGGTCCTACGAGCAGTACTTC
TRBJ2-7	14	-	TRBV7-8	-	CASSQSGRAYEQYF	TGTGCCAGCAGCCAAAGCGGGCGCGCCTACGAGCAGTACTTC
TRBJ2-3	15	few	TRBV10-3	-	CAISESWGSTDTQYF	TGTGCCATCAGTGAGTCCTGGGGGAGCACAGATACGCAGTATTTT
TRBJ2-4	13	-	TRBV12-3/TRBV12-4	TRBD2	CASSQSSGGAQYF	TGTGCCAGCAGTCAATCAAGCGGGGGGGCCCAGTACTTC
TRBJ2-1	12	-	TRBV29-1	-	CSVEDEGNEQFF	TGCAGCGTTGAGGACGAGGGCAATGAGCAGTTCTTC
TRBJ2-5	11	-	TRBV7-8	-	CASSHWETQYF	TGTGCCAGCAGCCATTGGGAGACCCAGTACTTC
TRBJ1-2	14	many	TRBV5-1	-	CASSLEAGGRGYTF	TGCGCCAGCAGCTTGGAAGCCGGGGGGAGAGGCTACACCTTC
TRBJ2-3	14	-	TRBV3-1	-	CASSQAPETDTQYF	TGTGCCAGCAGCCAAGCTCCGGAAACGGATACGCAGTATTTT
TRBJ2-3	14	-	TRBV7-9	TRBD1	CASNDRDRGYTQYF	TGTGCCAGCAACGACCGGGACAGGGGATATACGCAGTATTTT
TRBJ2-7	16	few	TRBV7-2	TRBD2	CASSRFSGRGGYEQYF	TGTGCCAGCAGCCGATTTAGCGGGAGAGGGGGCTACGAGCAGTACTTC
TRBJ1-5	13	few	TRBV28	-	CAAHGGGGQPQHF	TGTGCCGCTCATGGCGGGGGCGGACAGCCCCAGCATTTT
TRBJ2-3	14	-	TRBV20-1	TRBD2	CSARESGRADTQYF	TGCAGTGCTAGAGAGTCAGGGAGGGCAGATACGCAGTATTTT
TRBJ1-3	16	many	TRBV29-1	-	CSVEDRFGDSGNTIYF	TGCAGCGTTGAAGATAGGTTCGGGGACTCTGGAAACACCATATATTTT
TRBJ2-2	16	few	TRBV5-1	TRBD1	CASSSGQGRITGELFF	TGCGCCAGCAGCTCGGGACAGGGTCGTATCACCGGGGAGCTGTTTTTT
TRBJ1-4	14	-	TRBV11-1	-	CASSRIGHPSKLFF	TGTGCCAGCAGCCGTATTGGACACCCTTCGAAACTGTTTTTT
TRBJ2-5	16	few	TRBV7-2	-	CASSLVGGQFKETQYF	TGTGCCAGCAGCTTAGTCGGGGGACAGTTCAAAGAGACCCAGTACTTC
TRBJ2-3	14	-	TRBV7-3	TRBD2	CASSLGLAGFMQYF	TGTGCCAGCAGCTTAGGCCTAGCGGGATTTATGCAGTATTTT
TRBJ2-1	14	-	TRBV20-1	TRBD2	CSAAHGGALNEQFF	TGCAGTGCTGCCCACGGGGGGGCCCTTAATGAGCAGTTCTTC